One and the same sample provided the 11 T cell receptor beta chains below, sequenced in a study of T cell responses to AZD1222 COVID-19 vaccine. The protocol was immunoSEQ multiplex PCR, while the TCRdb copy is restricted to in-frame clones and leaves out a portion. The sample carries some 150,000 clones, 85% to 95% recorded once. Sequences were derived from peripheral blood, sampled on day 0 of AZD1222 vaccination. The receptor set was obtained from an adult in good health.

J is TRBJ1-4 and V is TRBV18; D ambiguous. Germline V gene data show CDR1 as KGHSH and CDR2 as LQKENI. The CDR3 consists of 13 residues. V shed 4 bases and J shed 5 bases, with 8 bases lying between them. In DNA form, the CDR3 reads TGTGCCAGCTCACGAGGGAAAAATGAAAAACTGTTTTTT. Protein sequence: CASSRGKNEKLFF. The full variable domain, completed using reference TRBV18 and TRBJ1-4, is NAGVMQNPRHLVRRRGQEARLRCSPMKGHSHVYWYRQLPEEGLKFMVYLQKENIIDESGMPKERFSAEFPKEGPSILRIQQVVRGDSAAYFCASSRGKNEKLFFGSGTQLSVL.

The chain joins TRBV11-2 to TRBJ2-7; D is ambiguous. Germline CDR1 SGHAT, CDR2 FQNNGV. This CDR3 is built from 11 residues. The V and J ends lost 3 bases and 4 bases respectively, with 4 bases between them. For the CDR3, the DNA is TGTGCCAGCAGCTTTAATTACGAGCAGTACTTC. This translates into CASSFNYEQYF.

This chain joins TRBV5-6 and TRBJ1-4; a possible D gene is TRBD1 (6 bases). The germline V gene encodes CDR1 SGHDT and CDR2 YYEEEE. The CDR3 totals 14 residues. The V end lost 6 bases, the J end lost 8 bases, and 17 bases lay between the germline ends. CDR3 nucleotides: TGTGCCAGCAAATACAGGGATGATGGGGAAAAACTGTTTTTT. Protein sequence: CASKYRDDGEKLFF.

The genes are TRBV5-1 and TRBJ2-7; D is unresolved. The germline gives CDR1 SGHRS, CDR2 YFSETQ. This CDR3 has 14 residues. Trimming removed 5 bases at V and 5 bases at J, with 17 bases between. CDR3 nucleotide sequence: TGCGCCAGCAGTTCTGGGCGACTGTGGGACGAGCAGTACTTC. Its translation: CASSSGRLWDEQYF. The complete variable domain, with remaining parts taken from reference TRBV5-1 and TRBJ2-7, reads KAGVTQTPRYLIKTRGQQVTLSCSPISGHRSVSWYQQTPGQGLQFLFEYFSETQRNKGNFPGRFSGRQFSNSRSEMNVSTLELGDSALYLCASSSGRLWDEQYFGPGTRLTVT.

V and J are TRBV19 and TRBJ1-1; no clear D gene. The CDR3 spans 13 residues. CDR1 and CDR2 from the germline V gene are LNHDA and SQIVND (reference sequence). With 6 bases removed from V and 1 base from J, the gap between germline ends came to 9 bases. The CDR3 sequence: CASRSRGNTEAFF. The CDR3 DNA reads TGTGCCAGTAGATCACGGGGGAACACTGAAGCTTTCTTT.

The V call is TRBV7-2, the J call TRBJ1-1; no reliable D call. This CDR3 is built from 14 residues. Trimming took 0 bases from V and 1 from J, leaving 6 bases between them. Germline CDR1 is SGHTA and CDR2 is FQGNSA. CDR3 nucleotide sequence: TGTGCCAGCAGCTTAGCAAGGGCGAACACTGAAGCTTTCTTT. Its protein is CASSLARANTEAFF.

The CDR3 sequence is CSVGHQGLREKLFF. The CDR3 DNA sequence: TGCAGCGTTGGCCACCAGGGGTTACGTGAAAAACTGTTTTTT. The rearrangement joins TRBV29-1 to TRBJ1-4; possibly TRBD1 for D (6 bases). This CDR3 spans 14 amino acids. Trimming took 4 bases from V and 7 from J, leaving 16 bases between them. CDR1 and CDR2 (germline): SQVTM, ANQGSEA.

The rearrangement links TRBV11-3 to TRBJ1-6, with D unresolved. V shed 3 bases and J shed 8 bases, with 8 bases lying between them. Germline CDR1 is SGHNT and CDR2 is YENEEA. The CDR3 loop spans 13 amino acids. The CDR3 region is CASSFTAYSPLHF. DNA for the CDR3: TGTGCCAGCAGCTTCACCGCTTATTCACCCCTCCACTTT. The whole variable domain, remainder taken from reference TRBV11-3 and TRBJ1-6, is EAGVVQSPRYKIIEKKQPVAFWCNPISGHNTLYWYLQNLGQGPELLIRYENEEAVDDSQLPKDRFSAERLKGVDSTLKIQPAELGDSAVYLCASSFTAYSPLHFGNGTRLTVT.

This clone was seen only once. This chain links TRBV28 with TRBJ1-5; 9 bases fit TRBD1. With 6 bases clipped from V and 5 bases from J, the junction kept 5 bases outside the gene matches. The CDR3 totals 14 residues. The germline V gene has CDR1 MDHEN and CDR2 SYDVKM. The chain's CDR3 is CASRQDRGHQPQHF. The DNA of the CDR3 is TGTGCCAGCAGACAGGACAGGGGCCATCAGCCCCAGCATTTT.

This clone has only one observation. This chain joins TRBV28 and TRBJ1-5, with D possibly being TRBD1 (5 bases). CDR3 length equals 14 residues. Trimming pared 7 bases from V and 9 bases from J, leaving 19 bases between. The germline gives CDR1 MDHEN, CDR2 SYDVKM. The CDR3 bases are TGTGCCAGCACCCACCCCGTGGGCGGGGGGCCCCAGCATTTT. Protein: CASTHPVGGGPQHF.

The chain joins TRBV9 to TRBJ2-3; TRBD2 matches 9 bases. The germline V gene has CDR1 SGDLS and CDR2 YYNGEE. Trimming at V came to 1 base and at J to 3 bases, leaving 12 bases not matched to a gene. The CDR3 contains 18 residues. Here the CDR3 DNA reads TGTGCCAGCAGCGTACGGGCGGGGGGGACCAGTGGGACAGATACGCAGTATTTT. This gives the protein CASSVRAGGTSGTDTQYF. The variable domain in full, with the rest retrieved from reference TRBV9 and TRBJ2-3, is DSGVTQTPKHLITATGQRVTLRCSPRSGDLSVYWYQQSLDQGLQFLIQYYNGEERAKGNILERFSAQQFPDLHSELNLSSLELGDSALYFCASSVRAGGTSGTDTQYFGPGTRLTVL.